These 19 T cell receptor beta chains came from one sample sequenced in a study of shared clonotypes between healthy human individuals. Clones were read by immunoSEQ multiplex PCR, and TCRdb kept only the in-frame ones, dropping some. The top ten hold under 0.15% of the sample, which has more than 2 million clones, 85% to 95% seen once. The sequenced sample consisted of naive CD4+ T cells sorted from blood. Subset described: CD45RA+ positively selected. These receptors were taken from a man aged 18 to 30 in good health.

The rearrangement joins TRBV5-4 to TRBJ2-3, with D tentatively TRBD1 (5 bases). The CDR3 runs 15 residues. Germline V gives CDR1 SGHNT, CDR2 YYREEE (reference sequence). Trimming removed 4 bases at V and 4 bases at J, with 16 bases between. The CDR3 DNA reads TGTGCCAGCAGCCTCGACAGTACCAGCCCAGATACGCAGTATTTT. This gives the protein CASSLDSTSPDTQYF.

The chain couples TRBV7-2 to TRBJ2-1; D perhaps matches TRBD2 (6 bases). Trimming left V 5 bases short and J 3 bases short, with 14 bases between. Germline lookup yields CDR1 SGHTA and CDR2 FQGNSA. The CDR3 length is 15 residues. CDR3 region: CASSEMGLNYNEQFF. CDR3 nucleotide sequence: TGTGCCAGCAGCGAGATGGGACTTAACTACAATGAGCAGTTCTTC.

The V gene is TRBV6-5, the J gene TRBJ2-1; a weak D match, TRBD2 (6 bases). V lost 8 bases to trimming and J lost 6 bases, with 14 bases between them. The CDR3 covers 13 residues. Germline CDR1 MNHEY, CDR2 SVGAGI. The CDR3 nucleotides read TGTGCCAGCGGAGGCGGCGGGGTCAATGAGCAGTTCTTC. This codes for CASGGGGVNEQFF.

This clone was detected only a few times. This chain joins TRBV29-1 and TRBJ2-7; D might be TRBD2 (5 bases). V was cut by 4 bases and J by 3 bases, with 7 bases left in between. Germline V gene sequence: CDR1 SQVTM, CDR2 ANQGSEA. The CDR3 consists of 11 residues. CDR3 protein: CSVGRDYEQYF. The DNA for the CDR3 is TGCAGCGTTGGACGGGACTACGAGCAGTACTTC.

The CDR3 nucleotides are TGTGCCAGCAGCTTATTCACGGCGGGACAGGATACCTACGAGCAGTACTTC. Translation: CASSLFTAGQDTYEQYF. The chain recombines TRBV7-2 with TRBJ2-7; TRBD1 matches 8 bases. The CDR3 sequence is 17 residues long. The V gene end was trimmed by 2 bases and the J gene end by 2 bases; junction bases not matched to a gene: 11. Per germline, CDR1 SGHTA and CDR2 FQGNSA.

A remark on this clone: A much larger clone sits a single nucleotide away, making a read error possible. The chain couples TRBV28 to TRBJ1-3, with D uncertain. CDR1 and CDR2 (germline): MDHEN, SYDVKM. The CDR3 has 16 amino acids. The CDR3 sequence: CASSPPQLSSGSTIYF. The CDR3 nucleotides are TGTGCCAGCAGCCCGCCGCAACTTAGCTCTGGAAGCACCATATATTTT.

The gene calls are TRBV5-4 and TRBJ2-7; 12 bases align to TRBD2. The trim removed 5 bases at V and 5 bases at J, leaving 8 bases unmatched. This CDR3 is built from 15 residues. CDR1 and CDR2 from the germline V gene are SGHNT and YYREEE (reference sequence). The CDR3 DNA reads TGTGCCAGCAGTTCACGGACTAGCGGGGTAAACGAGCAGTACTTC. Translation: CASSSRTSGVNEQYF.

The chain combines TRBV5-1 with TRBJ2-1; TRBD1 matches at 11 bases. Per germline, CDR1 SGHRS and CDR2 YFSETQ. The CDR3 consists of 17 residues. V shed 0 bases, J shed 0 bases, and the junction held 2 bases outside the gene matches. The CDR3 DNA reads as TGCGCCAGCAGCTTGGGCGGGACAGGGGGCTCCTACAATGAGCAGTTCTTC. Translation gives CASSLGGTGGSYNEQFF.

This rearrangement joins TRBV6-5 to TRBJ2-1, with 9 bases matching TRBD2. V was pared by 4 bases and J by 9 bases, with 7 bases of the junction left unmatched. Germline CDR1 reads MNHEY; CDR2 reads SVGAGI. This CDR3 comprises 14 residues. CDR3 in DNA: TGTGCCAGCAGTTCCCTAACTAGCGGGCTTGAGCAGTTCTTC. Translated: CASSSLTSGLEQFF.

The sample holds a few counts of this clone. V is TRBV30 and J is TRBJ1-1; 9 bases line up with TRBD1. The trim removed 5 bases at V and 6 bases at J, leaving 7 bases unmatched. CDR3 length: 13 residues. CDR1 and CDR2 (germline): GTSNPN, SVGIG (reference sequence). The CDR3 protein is CAWGDRAPPEAFF. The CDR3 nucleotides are TGTGCCTGGGGGGACAGGGCTCCCCCTGAAGCTTTCTTT. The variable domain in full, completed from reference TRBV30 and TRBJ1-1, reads SQTIHQWPATLVQPVGSPLSLECTVEGTSNPNLYWYRQAAGRGLQLLFYSVGIGQISSEVPQNLSASRPQDRQFILSSKKLLLSDSGFYLCAWGDRAPPEAFFGQGTRLTVV.

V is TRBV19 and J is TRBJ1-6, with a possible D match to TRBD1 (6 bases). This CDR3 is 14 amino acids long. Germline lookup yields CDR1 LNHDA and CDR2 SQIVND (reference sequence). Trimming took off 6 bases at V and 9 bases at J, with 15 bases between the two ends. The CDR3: CASRSGDFGSPLHF. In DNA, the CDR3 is TGTGCCAGTAGATCAGGGGACTTCGGTTCACCCCTCCACTTT.

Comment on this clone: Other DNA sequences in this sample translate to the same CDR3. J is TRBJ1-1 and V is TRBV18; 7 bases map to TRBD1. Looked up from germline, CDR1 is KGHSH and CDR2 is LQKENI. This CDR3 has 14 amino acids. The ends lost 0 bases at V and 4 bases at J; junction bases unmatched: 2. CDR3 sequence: CASSPPPGGTEAFF. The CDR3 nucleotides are TGTGCCAGCTCACCACCGCCAGGGGGCACTGAAGCTTTCTTT.

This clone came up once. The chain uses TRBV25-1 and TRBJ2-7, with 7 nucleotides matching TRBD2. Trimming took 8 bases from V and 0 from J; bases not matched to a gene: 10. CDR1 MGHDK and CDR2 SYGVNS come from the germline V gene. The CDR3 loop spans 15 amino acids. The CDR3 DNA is TGTGCCAGCCGCGGGGGACGGGGAGACTCCTACGAGCAGTACTTC. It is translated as CASRGGRGDSYEQYF.

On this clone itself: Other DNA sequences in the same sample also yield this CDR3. For the CDR3, the DNA is TGCGCCAGCAGCTTGGAGAGTCTGGAGACCCAGTACTTC. Amino acid sequence: CASSLESLETQYF. The genes are TRBV5-1 and TRBJ2-5, with D unresolved. With 0 bases removed from V and 5 bases from J, the gap between germline ends came to 8 bases. CDR1 and CDR2 from the germline V gene are SGHRS and YFSETQ. The CDR3 is made up of 13 amino acids.

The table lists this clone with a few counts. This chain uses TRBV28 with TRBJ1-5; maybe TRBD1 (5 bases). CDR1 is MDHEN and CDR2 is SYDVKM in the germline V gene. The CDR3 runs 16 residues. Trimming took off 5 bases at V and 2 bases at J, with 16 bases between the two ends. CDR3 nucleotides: TGTGCCAGCAGTCTCCGACAGTCCCCGGGCAATCAGCCCCAGCATTTT. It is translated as CASSLRQSPGNQPQHF.

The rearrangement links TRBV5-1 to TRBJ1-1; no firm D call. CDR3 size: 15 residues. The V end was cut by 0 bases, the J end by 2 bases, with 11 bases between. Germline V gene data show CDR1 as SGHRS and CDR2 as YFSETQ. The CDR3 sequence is CASSLEGFLNTEAFF. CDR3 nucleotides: TGCGCCAGCAGCTTGGAGGGTTTCTTAAACACTGAAGCTTTCTTT. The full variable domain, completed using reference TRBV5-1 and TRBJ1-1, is KAGVTQTPRYLIKTRGQQVTLSCSPISGHRSVSWYQQTPGQGLQFLFEYFSETQRNKGNFPGRFSGRQFSNSRSEMNVSTLELGDSALYLCASSLEGFLNTEAFFGQGTRLTVV.

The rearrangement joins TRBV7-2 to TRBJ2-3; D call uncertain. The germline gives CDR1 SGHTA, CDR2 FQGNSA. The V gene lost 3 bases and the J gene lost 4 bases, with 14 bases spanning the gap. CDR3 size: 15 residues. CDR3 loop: CASSFGKGFPDTQYF. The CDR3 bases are TGTGCCAGCAGCTTTGGGAAGGGTTTTCCAGATACGCAGTATTTT.

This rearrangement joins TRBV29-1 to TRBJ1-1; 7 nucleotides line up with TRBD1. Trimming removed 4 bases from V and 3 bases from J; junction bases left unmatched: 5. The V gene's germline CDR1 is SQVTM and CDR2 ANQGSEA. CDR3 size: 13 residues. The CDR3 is CSVVDRAHTEAFF. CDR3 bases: TGCAGCGTTGTTGACAGGGCTCACACTGAAGCTTTCTTT.

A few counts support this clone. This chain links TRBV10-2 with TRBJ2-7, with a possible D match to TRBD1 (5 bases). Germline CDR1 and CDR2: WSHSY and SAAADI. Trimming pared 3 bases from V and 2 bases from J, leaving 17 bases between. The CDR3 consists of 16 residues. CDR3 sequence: CASSDWGAGPPYEQYF. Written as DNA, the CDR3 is TGCGCCAGCAGTGATTGGGGCGCAGGGCCCCCCTACGAGCAGTACTTC.